A single sample is the source of the 26 T cell receptor beta chains below, sequenced in a study of blood T cell repertoires in COVID-19. Some clones are missing from TCRdb's copy, which holds only in-frame ones; the method was immunoSEQ multiplex PCR. This table holds some 150,000 clones, just under 85% found once. The sequencing input was peripheral blood. Every receptor here comes from a woman between 40 and 55 years old with active or convalescent COVID-19.

Comment on this clone: At the DNA level, this CDR3 is encoded by other sequences in the same sample as well. V is TRBV11-3 and J is TRBJ2-7; 7 bases map to TRBD2. The germline V gene has CDR1 SGHNT and CDR2 YENEEA. The CDR3 is made up of 15 amino acids. With 0 bases clipped from V and 1 base from J, the junction kept 3 bases outside the gene matches. This CDR3 reads CASSLDPSGSYEQYF. The CDR3 DNA is TGTGCCAGCAGCTTAGATCCTAGCGGTTCCTACGAGCAGTACTTC.

This rearrangement joins TRBV11-3 to TRBJ1-1; D is possibly TRBD1 (5 bases). Trimming removed 0 bases from V and 8 bases from J, with 10 bases in between. The CDR3 extends over 13 amino acids. CDR1 is SGHNT, CDR2 YENEEA, per germline. For the CDR3, the DNA is TGTGCCAGCAGCTTAGAAGCAGGGTTGGAAGCTTTCTTT. Translation: CASSLEAGLEAFF.

The genes are TRBV30 and TRBJ1-3, with a tentative D call TRBD1 (6 bases). Germline V gene data show CDR1 as GTSNPN and CDR2 as SVGIG (reference sequence). Trimming removed 4 bases at V and 2 bases at J, with 9 bases between. This CDR3 comprises 13 residues. CDR3 sequence reads: CAWNTGTGNTIYF. The CDR3 DNA reads TGTGCCTGGAACACAGGGACTGGAAACACCATATATTTT.

V gene TRBV10-1 combines with J gene TRBJ2-1; 7 bases are shared with TRBD2. Germline CDR1 is WNHNN and CDR2 is SYGVQD (reference sequence). V lost 4 bases to trimming and J lost 6 bases; unmatched junction nucleotides: 9. The CDR3 length is 15 residues. In DNA form, the CDR3 reads TGCGCCAGCAGTGGGGCTAGCGGCCTAGGCAATGAGCAGTTCTTC. Translated, it gives CASSGASGLGNEQFF.

The sample holds one count of this clone. The V and J genes are TRBV11-2 and TRBJ1-1, with TRBD1 identical over 9 bases. CDR3 length: 18 amino acids. J lost 1 base, V lost 1 base, and 10 bases had no gene match. The V gene's germline CDR1 is SGHAT and CDR2 FQNNGV. The CDR3 region is CASSLGGQGMTRNTEAFF. The CDR3, as DNA: TGTGCCAGCAGCTTAGGGGGACAGGGAATGACGAGGAACACTGAAGCTTTCTTT.

The chain couples TRBV5-4 to TRBJ1-2; 11 nucleotides agree with TRBD1. This CDR3 has 14 residues. Losses at the gene ends were 4 bases for V and 4 bases for J; bases not matched to a gene: 3. CDR1 and CDR2 from the germline V gene are SGHNT and YYREEE (reference sequence). CDR3 protein: CASSPGQGVYGYTF. CDR3 DNA sequence: TGTGCCAGCAGCCCGGGACAGGGGGTCTATGGCTACACCTTC.

This chain uses TRBV19 with TRBJ1-6; D is uncertain. V was pared by 5 bases and J by 8 bases, with 13 bases between. The CDR3 contains 14 residues. CDR1 is LNHDA and CDR2 is SQIVND in the germline V gene (reference sequence). The CDR3 spells CASSVTRGDSPLHF. The CDR3 region has the DNA TGTGCCAGTAGTGTAACCCGCGGGGATTCACCCCTCCACTTT.

The chain recombines TRBV29-1 with TRBJ1-1, with unresolved D. The CDR3 length is 14 residues. Germline V gene data show CDR1 as SQVTM and CDR2 as ANQGSEA. V lost 0 bases to trimming and J lost 0 bases, with 8 bases between them. The CDR3 loop is CSVEDTELNTEAFF. Written as DNA, the CDR3 is TGCAGCGTTGAAGATACGGAGTTGAACACTGAAGCTTTCTTT.

The chain has TRBV11-3 and TRBJ1-6, with 8 nucleotides matching TRBD1. The trim removed 3 bases at V and 10 bases at J, leaving 8 bases unmatched. From germline, CDR1 is SGHNT and CDR2 YENEEA. The CDR3 covers 15 residues. CDR3 region: CASSFLPGGGSPLHF. The DNA for the CDR3 is TGTGCCAGCAGCTTCCTCCCAGGGGGCGGATCACCCCTCCACTTT. The entire variable domain, with the rest obtained from reference TRBV11-3 and TRBJ1-6, is as follows: EAGVVQSPRYKIIEKKQPVAFWCNPISGHNTLYWYLQNLGQGPELLIRYENEEAVDDSQLPKDRFSAERLKGVDSTLKIQPAELGDSAVYLCASSFLPGGGSPLHFGNGTRLTVT.

The chain recombines TRBV2 with TRBJ2-2, with TRBD1 identical over 8 bases. Per germline, CDR1 SNHLY and CDR2 FYNNEI. V was clipped by 4 bases and J by 4 bases; unmatched bases: 5. The CDR3 runs to 15 residues. The DNA for the CDR3 is TGTGCCAGCAGTGGCAGGGGGCTTTCCACCGGGGAGCTGTTTTTT. Amino acids: CASSGRGLSTGELFF.

V usage is TRBV7-2 and J usage is TRBJ2-7; tentative D call: TRBD1 (5 bases). Germline values: CDR1 SGHTA, CDR2 FQGNSA. The V and J ends lost 1 base and 0 bases respectively, with 10 bases between them. There are 15 residues in the CDR3. The CDR3 here is CASSLEGRSSYEQYF. The CDR3 DNA follows: TGTGCCAGCAGCTTAGAGGGGCGGAGCTCCTACGAGCAGTACTTC.

The sample holds one count of this clone. The chain links TRBV7-2 to TRBJ2-3, with D unclear. CDR3 length equals 14 residues. The germline V gene encodes CDR1 SGHTA and CDR2 FQGNSA. Trimming removed 2 bases at V and 6 bases at J, with 12 bases between. Written as DNA, the CDR3 is TGTGCCAGCAGCTTATTTGTAGATTTCGATACGCAGTATTTT. Translation gives CASSLFVDFDTQYF. The full variable domain, with the rest looked up from reference TRBV7-2 and TRBJ2-3, is GAGVSQSPSNKVTEKGKDVELRCDPISGHTALYWYRQSLGQGLEFLIYFQGNSAPDKSGLPSDRFSAERTGGSVSTLTIQRTQQEDSAVYLCASSLFVDFDTQYFGPGTRLTVL.

In its sample, this clone was seen once. This chain uses TRBV4-1 with TRBJ1-4; 7 nucleotides agree with TRBD1. This CDR3 comprises 16 residues. Germline V gene lookup returns CDR1 MGHRA and CDR2 YSYEKL. V trimming: 1 base; J trimming: 1 base; junction bases outside the gene matches: 3. This chain's CDR3 is CASSQGRDRTNEKLFF. CDR3 in DNA: TGCGCCAGCAGCCAAGGTCGGGACAGAACTAATGAAAAACTGTTTTTT.

The chain carries TRBV19 and TRBJ1-4; tentative D call: TRBD1 (5 bases). Germline V gene lookup returns CDR1 LNHDA and CDR2 SQIVND (reference sequence). This CDR3 contains 13 residues. Trimming shortened V by 4 bases and J by 7 bases, and 10 bases separated the two germline ends. CDR3 loop: CASSSQRGEKLFF. The CDR3 DNA is TGTGCCAGTAGTAGTCAAAGGGGTGAAAAACTGTTTTTT. The entire variable domain, with the rest obtained from reference TRBV19 and TRBJ1-4, is as follows: DGGITQSPKYLFRKEGQNVTLSCEQNLNHDAMYWYRQDPGQGLRLIYYSQIVNDFQKGDIAEGYSVSREKKESFPLTVTSAQKNPTAFYLCASSSQRGEKLFFGSGTQLSVL.

This clone showed up just a few times. The rearrangement joins TRBV27 to TRBJ2-7, with 10 bases matching TRBD1. Germline V CDR1 and CDR2: MNHEY, SMNVEV (reference sequence). After removal of 0 bases from V and 6 bases from J, the junction contained 5 bases not matched to a gene. This CDR3 has 15 amino acids. The chain's CDR3 is CASSLSSDRGSEQYF. The CDR3 nucleotides read TGTGCCAGCAGTTTATCCTCGGACAGGGGGAGCGAGCAGTACTTC.

The V call is TRBV19, the J call TRBJ2-1, with 10 nucleotides matching TRBD2. V gave up 7 bases and J gave up 6 bases; unmatched junction bases: 15. The CDR3 length is 17 residues. Germline assignment: CDR1 LNHDA and CDR2 SQIVND (reference sequence). Here the CDR3 reads CASTPRGSGRAVNEQFF. The CDR3 DNA reads as TGTGCCAGTACCCCTCGGGGGAGCGGGAGGGCCGTCAATGAGCAGTTCTTC.

The CDR3 DNA sequence: TGTGCCAGCAGCCAGGGGGGTGGCTACACCTTC. This codes for CASSQGGGYTF. The chain combines TRBV27 with TRBJ1-2, with 7 bases matching TRBD1. Germline values: CDR1 MNHEY, CDR2 SMNVEV (reference sequence). The CDR3 contains 11 residues. The J segment lost 7 bases and the V segment lost 6 bases, leaving 2 bases of the junction unmatched.

V and J are TRBV30 and TRBJ1-4; weak D call: TRBD1 (6 bases). CDR1 is GTSNPN, CDR2 SVGIG, per germline (reference sequence). The V and J ends lost 0 bases and 5 bases respectively, with 13 bases between them. The CDR3 extends over 15 amino acids. The chain's CDR3 is CAWSVMAGVNEKLFF. Written as DNA, the CDR3 is TGTGCCTGGAGTGTAATGGCAGGGGTCAATGAAAAACTGTTTTTT.

The chain combines TRBV13 with TRBJ1-2, with a weak D call TRBD1 (5 bases). Germline CDR1 and CDR2: PRHDT and FYEKMQ (reference sequence). The CDR3 totals 13 residues. Trimming removed 0 bases at V and 7 bases at J, with 9 bases between. The CDR3 DNA follows: TGTGCCAGCAGCTTAGGGCAGGGTCGTGGCTACACCTTC. This sequence encodes CASSLGQGRGYTF.

The chain employs TRBV28 and TRBJ1-6; the D gene is possibly TRBD1 (5 bases). The V and J ends lost 6 bases and 9 bases respectively, with 15 bases between them. Germline CDR1 MDHEN, CDR2 SYDVKM. This CDR3 has 14 residues. CDR3 amino acids: CASRAGLGGSPLHF. The CDR3 DNA follows: TGTGCCAGCAGAGCGGGCCTGGGGGGTTCACCCCTCCACTTT.

V and J are TRBV4-1 and TRBJ2-7; 12 positions match TRBD2. Germline values: CDR1 MGHRA, CDR2 YSYEKL. V lost 4 bases, J lost 7 bases, and 14 bases stayed unmatched. This CDR3 has 17 residues. The CDR3 coding sequence is TGCGCCAGCAGCCCCGGCGCGAGGACTAGCGGGACGGGGGAGCAGTACTTC. Amino acids: CASSPGARTSGTGEQYF.

V usage is TRBV29-1 and J usage is TRBJ2-3; possible D gene TRBD1, 6 bases. The CDR3 contains 11 residues. The ends were cut back, 4 bases at V and 6 bases at J, with 8 bases in the middle. CDR1 and CDR2 from the germline V gene are SQVTM and ANQGSEA. CDR3 sequence reads: CSVGRGDTQYF. The CDR3 DNA sequence: TGCAGCGTTGGAAGGGGGGATACGCAGTATTTT.

The V gene is TRBV25-1, the J gene TRBJ1-4, with 7 bases that match TRBD1. CDR1 is MGHDK, CDR2 SYGVNS, per germline. CDR3 length: 15 residues. V trimming: 2 bases; J trimming: 4 bases; junction bases outside the gene matches: 4. CDR3 loop: CASSEDRAGNEKLFF. CDR3 nucleotides: TGTGCCAGCAGTGAAGACAGGGCCGGTAATGAAAAACTGTTTTTT.

The chain links TRBV7-2 to TRBJ1-1; 10 nucleotides line up with TRBD1. From germline, CDR1 is SGHTA and CDR2 FQGNSA. The length of the CDR3 is 14 residues. Losses at the gene ends were 5 bases for V and 10 bases for J; bases not matched to a gene: 10. DNA of the CDR3: TGTGCCAGCAGCCTAAGGGGGGACAGGGGACGAGCTTTCTTT. This encodes CASSLRGDRGRAFF.

This chain uses TRBV20-1 with TRBJ1-6; weak D call: TRBD1 (6 bases). This CDR3 spans 13 amino acids. V was cut by 3 bases and J by 14 bases, with 17 bases left in between. Germline CDR1 is DFQATT and CDR2 is SNEGSKA (reference sequence). For the CDR3, the DNA is TGCAGTGCTAGTAGCACAGGGCGAGGGGCCCTCCACTTT. It yields the protein CSASSTGRGALHF.

The V gene is TRBV11-2, the J gene TRBJ2-1; D perhaps matches TRBD1 (6 bases). The CDR3 is made up of 14 amino acids. Germline assignment: CDR1 SGHAT and CDR2 FQNNGV. V was cut by 1 base and J by 6 bases, with 10 bases left in between. For the CDR3, the DNA is TGTGCCAGCAGCTTAGCAGGGGCAGCCAATGAGCAGTTCTTC. Protein: CASSLAGAANEQFF.